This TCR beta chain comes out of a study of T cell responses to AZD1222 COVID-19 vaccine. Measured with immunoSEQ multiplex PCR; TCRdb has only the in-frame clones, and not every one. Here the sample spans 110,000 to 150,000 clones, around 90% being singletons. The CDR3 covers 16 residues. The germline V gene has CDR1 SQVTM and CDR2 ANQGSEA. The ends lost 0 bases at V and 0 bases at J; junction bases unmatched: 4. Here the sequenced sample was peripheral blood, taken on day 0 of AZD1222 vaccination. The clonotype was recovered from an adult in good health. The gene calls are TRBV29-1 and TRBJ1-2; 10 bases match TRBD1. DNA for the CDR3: TGCAGCGTTGAAGATCGACAGGGGGCAACTAACTATGGCTACACCTTC. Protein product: CSVEDRQGATNYGYTF.